This TCR beta chain was identified in a study of Graves' ophthalmopathy and Graves' hyperthyroidism (dated by TCRdb to 2017 to 2018). Context from the whole study: Hyperthyroidism was defined as stable when no progression to ophthalmopathy occurred within 18 months of follow-up. The study used signatures of the TCR beta repertoire to tell Graves' ophthalmopathy apart from Graves' hyperthyroidism and to predict which patients would progress to ophthalmopathy. In total, around 130 blood samples were TCR-sequenced: some 40 ophthalmopathy, some 75 hyperthyroidism and some 17 hyperthyroidism-to-ophthalmopathy patients. To explore V-J signatures that distinguish ophthalmopathy from hyperthyroidism, a discovery set of about a hundred patients was enrolled, made up of roughly 41 with ophthalmopathy and 57 with stable hyperthyroidism. For independent validation, a separate cohort was made up of roughly 19 hyperthyroidism patients plus 17 patients who later progressed from hyperthyroidism to ophthalmopathy. In roughly 6 hyperthyroidism patients, T-cell repertoires of thyroid tissue and blood were compared. Following sample collection, hyperthyroidism patients were given methimazole at a starting dose of 30 mg daily, and ophthalmopathy patients were given high-dose intravenous methylprednisolone. The research as a whole found: In cross-validation, the 13-signature model distinguished ophthalmopathy from stable hyperthyroidism with almost 90% sensitivity and about 84% specificity, and in the test set the corresponding values were about 80% and 75%. Sample size was not statistically predetermined, and group allocation was not concealed from the investigators. Among expanded thyroid clonotypes with frequency above 0.001, most also showed up in blood, which suggests that blood repertoires may reflect the thyroid immune response. In validation, the model predicted ophthalmopathy progression with over 60% sensitivity and roughly 72% specificity; 12 predicted patients were CT-confirmed with GO in a median of approximately six months.

As regards this clonotype: Its antigen has not been determined. Qualities for individual bases were not recorded, and no much larger clone is one base off.

For repertoire sequencing, TCR beta CDR3 regions were amplified from RNA transcripts. The first round of RT-PCR was done with HTBI primers and the Qiagen OneStep RT-PCR kit, and was followed by a second round of multiplex PCR, then size selection and purification. Libraries were sequenced paired-end with 100 bp reads on an Illumina HiSeq2000. As for the original processing: SOAPnuke was used to process the reads, removing any read that contained adapters or uncalled bases, had a mean Phred below 15, or lacked an exact match to the constant primer or identifier. COPE v1.2.5 was used to merge high-quality paired reads. Unique nucleotide sequences were defined as clonotypes and aligned to IMGT TRB V, D and J references using MiTCR v1.1. Only V-J combinations with frequency above 0.0001 were analysed, covering approximately 99% of repertoires. For each V-J combination, a TCR clonal expansion and chaos score was defined as the ratio of F50 clonal expansion to chaos observed in the TCRdist matrix. Welch's t-statistics and random forest were used to reduce features to approximately 13 V-J combinations, which were fed into a naive Bayes classifier. Thyroid-blood repertoire similarity was quantified with the Morisita-Horn index. TCRdb trimmed public reads at Q25 via fastp, called clones via MiXCR and kept in-frame beta chains. Records with the same CDR3 protein are collapsed into one entry carrying the most frequent genes and DNA. Clone size and V and J calls follow TCRdb, not the original study. This sample has more than 1,000,000 distinct CDR3 sequences in its table, and less than 45% of those were observed once. The ten largest clonotypes hold more than 9.5% of the sample.

Patients with hyperthyroidism were aged 18 to 65 years, had been newly diagnosed, and had a disease duration of less than 2 months. Anyone with other autoimmune diseases, uncontrolled infections, pregnancy or lactation was excluded from the study. Diagnosis was based on clinical symptoms, serum thyroxine, TRAb, thyroid ultrasound and orbital computed tomography. Total RNA was extracted using Trizol reagent, and RNA quality was checked on an Agilent 2100 Bioanalyzer. The V end loses 7 bases and the J end loses 4 bases, and a stretch of 13 bases separates them. Via the germline V gene, CDR1 is SGHVS and CDR2 FQNEAQ. The CDR3 goes from the cysteine to the phenylalanine over 13 residues. Only CDR3 DNA remains: 39 bases, in frame from the first base.

Sequenced sample: peripheral blood or thyroid tissue (not recorded which). The rearrangement combines TRBV7-8 with TRBJ2-5; TRBD2 is a weak D gene call, 5 bases matching. The receptor comes from an adult man with Graves' hyperthyroidism. The bases read TGTGCCAGCATCGAGGGAAACCCAGAGACCCAGTACTTC. It is translated as CASIEGNPETQYF.